Presented here are 3 T cell receptor beta chains from one specimen sequenced in a study of T cell repertoires in cytomegalovirus infection. TCRdb re-called the reads through MiXCR, storing one row per CDR3 protein. Of about 180,000 distinct CDR3 sequences detected, about an eighth appear once; the ten largest clones hold 27%. The source material was PBMCs. The source is a human donor in good health (CMV status not recorded). Some clones in this sample may be carry-over from other donors' samples.

This clonotype was counted at least ten times. The gene calls are TRBV12-3 or TRBV12-4 and TRBJ1-1; unclear D gene. The CDR3 has 14 residues. The germline V and J ends were trimmed by 4 bases and 0 bases, with 9 bases remaining between them. CDR3 nucleotides: TGTGCCAGCAGTTCTTCTGGTCTGAACACTGAAGCTTTCTTT. Protein product: CASSSSGLNTEAFF.

Many counts were recorded for this clonotype. The rearrangement links TRBV7-2 to TRBJ1-1; 7 positions agree with TRBD1. Germline V gene lookup returns CDR1 SGHTA and CDR2 FQGNSA. Unmatched junction bases numbered 8, after V lost 6 bases and J lost 7 bases. This CDR3 region has 13 residues. The CDR3 DNA reads as TGTGCCAGCAGGGGCAGGGGGGCGGGTGAAGCTTTCTTT. Its protein is CASRGRGAGEAFF.

This clonotype occurred many times. The chain carries TRBV7-2 and TRBJ2-3, with 10 positions matching TRBD2. V shed 1 base and J 4 bases; nucleotides not matched to a gene: 5. The CDR3 is made up of 16 amino acids. From germline, CDR1 is SGHTA and CDR2 FQGNSA. CDR3 region: CASSLGSGRSADTQYF. Written as DNA, the CDR3 is TGTGCCAGCAGCTTAGGTAGCGGGAGGTCGGCAGATACGCAGTATTTT.